Sequencing of this T cell receptor (beta chain) was carried out in a study of blood T cell repertoires in COVID-19. About the research overall: Sources were T cells, B-cell-depleted T cells, or PBMCs; the material itself was cDNA or gDNA.

Methods used by the authors: From reference gene primer amplification, estimates of nucleated cell counts were derived. Using immunoSEQ multiplex PCR, the repertoire was profiled, and TCRdb retains in-frame clones only, with some absent. That table supplies the V and J calls and clone size; D and trimming were determined from the DNA. The profile shows 100,000 to 150,000 clones, roughly 69% of them singletons. This clone has just one count. Germline V gene data show CDR1 as MNHEY and CDR2 as SMNVEV (reference sequence). CDR3 length: 14 residues. The V segment lost 6 bases and the J segment 7 bases; nucleotides outside the gene matches: 7.

This sequence joins TRBV27 and TRBJ1-5; 9 positions match TRBD1. Source material: peripheral blood. This TCR derives from a woman aged 70-85 years with acute or convalescent COVID-19. DNA of the CDR3: TGTGCCAGCAGCCAACAGGGGGCCGGACAGCCCCAGCATTTT. Protein product: CASSQQGAGQPQHF.